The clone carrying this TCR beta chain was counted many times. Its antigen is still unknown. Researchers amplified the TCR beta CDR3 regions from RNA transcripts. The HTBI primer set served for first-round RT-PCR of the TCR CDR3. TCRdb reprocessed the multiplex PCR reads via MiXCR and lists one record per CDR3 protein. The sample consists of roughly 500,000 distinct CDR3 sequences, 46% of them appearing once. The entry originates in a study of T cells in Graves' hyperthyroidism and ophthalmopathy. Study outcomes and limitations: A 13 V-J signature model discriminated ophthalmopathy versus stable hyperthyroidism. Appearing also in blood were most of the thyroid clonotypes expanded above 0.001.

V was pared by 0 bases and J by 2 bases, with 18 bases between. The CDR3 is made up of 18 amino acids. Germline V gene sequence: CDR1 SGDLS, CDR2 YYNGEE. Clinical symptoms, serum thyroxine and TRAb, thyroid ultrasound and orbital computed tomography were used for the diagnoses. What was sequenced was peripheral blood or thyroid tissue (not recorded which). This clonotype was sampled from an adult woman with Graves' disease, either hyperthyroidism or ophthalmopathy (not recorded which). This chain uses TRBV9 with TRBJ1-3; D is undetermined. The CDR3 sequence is CASSVASSGSRPGNTIYF. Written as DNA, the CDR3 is TGTGCCAGCAGCGTAGCCTCCTCGGGATCTCGGCCTGGAAACACCATATATTTT.